These T cell receptor beta chains were read from a single sample in a study of shared clonotypes between healthy human individuals. The method was immunoSEQ multiplex PCR; TCRdb's version includes in-frame clones alone and lacks a portion of them. The table has about 330,000 clones, around 67% seen once. Sequencing was done on a sample of memory CD4+ T cells sorted from blood. Receptor source: a young man in good health. Each CDR3 is given with its conserved first and last residue. The D gene is left open where the match is weak. Clone size is not always given. Where it is, it says once, few, many or a class for expanded clones.

abundance,j_gene,d_gene,v_gene,CDR3nt,CDR3aa
.,TRBJ2-7,.,TRBV5-4,TGTGCCAGCAGCTTGGCCGCGGACGCAATATACGAGCAGTACTTC,CASSLAADAIYEQYF
few,TRBJ1-1,.,TRBV18,TGTGCCAGCTCACCACCGGGAGGTCCCAGGAACACTGAAGCTTTCTTT,CASSPPGGPRNTEAFF
.,TRBJ2-7,TRBD1,TRBV7-2,TGTGCCAGCAGCAGAGGGACAGACTACGAGCAGTACTTC,CASSRGTDYEQYF
.,TRBJ2-7,.,TRBV7-6,TGTGCCAGCAGCTTAATGGCGTCGTTCGAGAGGAGCCCTCCATACGAGCAGTACTTC,CASSLMASFERSPPYEQYF
once,TRBJ1-3,TRBD1,TRBV19,TGTGCCAGTAGCAATGACAGGGAGTACGGAAACACCATATATTTT,CASSNDREYGNTIYF
.,TRBJ2-1,TRBD2,TRBV9,TGTGCCAGCAGCGGACGGACTAGCCGATACAATGAGCAGTTCTTC,CASSGRTSRYNEQFF
.,TRBJ2-7,TRBD2,TRBV15,TGTGCCACCAGCACAAGACTAGCGGGAGGTCCCTACGAGCAGTACTTC,CATSTRLAGGPYEQYF
once,TRBJ2-1,.,TRBV7-3,TGTGCCAGCAGCTTAAATCGGGGCAATGAGCAGTTCTTC,CASSLNRGNEQFF
many,TRBJ1-1,.,TRBV9,TGTGCCAGCAGCGCTACGGGGGTTCAAAACACTGAAGCTTTCTTT,CASSATGVQNTEAFF
.,TRBJ2-5,.,TRBV7-9,TGTGCCAGCAGCTTAATCCCGGACAAACAAGAGACCCAGTACTTC,CASSLIPDKQETQYF